The 31 T cell receptor beta chains given below trace back to one sample, sequenced in a study of cytomegalovirus exposure and HLA in healthy donors. PCR was performed using 60 Vbeta and 13 Jbeta primers. TCRdb's table, derived via immunoSEQ multiplex PCR, lists solely in-frame clones and lacks some. This table holds about 160,000 clones, 65% to 85% found once. The sample comprised PBMCs. The receptors were sampled from a woman younger than 35 in good health and CMV-seronegative.

The count of this clone is one. This chain connects TRBV7-2 to TRBJ1-2, with D unresolved. V lost 2 bases, J lost 4 bases, and 11 bases lay in between. Per the germline V gene, CDR1 is SGHTA and CDR2 is FQGNSA. The CDR3 spans 14 residues. CDR3 residues: CASSLNRGAYGYTF. In DNA, the CDR3 is TGTGCCAGCAGCTTAAACCGGGGAGCCTATGGCTACACCTTC.

The chain employs TRBV14 and TRBJ2-1; D ambiguous. This CDR3 is built from 14 residues. Trimming left V 1 base short and J 7 bases short, with 11 bases between. Per germline, CDR1 SGHDN and CDR2 FVKESK. The CDR3 spells CASSQARMWNEQFF. The CDR3 DNA is TGTGCCAGCAGCCAAGCGCGAATGTGGAATGAGCAGTTCTTC.

The rearrangement links TRBV2 to TRBJ1-2; 8 bases match TRBD1. Germline assignment: CDR1 SNHLY and CDR2 FYNNEI. The CDR3 sequence is 14 residues long. The V and J ends lost 7 bases and 3 bases, in that order; junction bases with no gene match: 7. CDR3 sequence (DNA): TGTGCCAGCATCCCAGGGGGCTTCGACTATGGCTACACCTTC. The encoded protein is CASIPGGFDYGYTF.

In its sample, this clone was seen once. V gene TRBV4-1 combines with J gene TRBJ1-1; a possible D gene is TRBD1 (6 bases). Germline CDR1 is MGHRA and CDR2 is YSYEKL. Between the trimmed V and J ends, which lost 0 bases and 8 bases, there was a span of 13 bases. The CDR3 length is 14 residues. In DNA, the CDR3 is TGCGCCAGCAGCCAAGATGGAAGGCAGGGGGAAGCTTTCTTT. This sequence encodes CASSQDGRQGEAFF.

The chain combines TRBV12-1 with TRBJ1-1. TRBV12-1 is an annotated pseudogene. There are 16 residues in the CDR3. CDR3 sequence: CASSSRRKGGITEAFF. DNA for the CDR3: TGTGCCAGCAGCTCTCGCCGGAAGGGGGGGATCACTGAAGCTTTCTTT.

The sample holds a few counts of this clone. CDR3 coding DNA: TGCGCCAGCAGCCCAGCCACAGTCGGGACAGCCACCTACGAGCAGTACTTC. This codes for CASSPATVGTATYEQYF. The J gene is TRBJ2-7, the V gene TRBV5-1, with 7 nucleotides matching TRBD1. The junction had 15 bases not matched to a gene; V was cut back by 4 bases and J by 2 bases. Germline CDR1 and CDR2: SGHRS and YFSETQ. The CDR3 sequence is 17 residues long.

This chain uses TRBV10-3 with TRBJ1-3; perhaps TRBD1 as D (5 bases). The germline V gene encodes CDR1 ENHRY and CDR2 SYGVKD. This CDR3 region has 14 residues. V was clipped by 0 bases and J by 4 bases, with 7 bases between them. The CDR3 bases are TGTGCCATCAGTGAGTCGACAGCCGGAAACACCATATATTTT. It translates to CAISESTAGNTIYF.

About this clone: At one boundary the junction diverges from the germline segment, which might be a read error. The chain uses TRBV7-9 and TRBJ1-2; no clear D. In germline, CDR1 is SEHNR, CDR2 FQNEAQ (reference sequence). The CDR3 runs to 12 residues. CDR3: CSSSLDFYGYTF. The CDR3 region has the DNA TGTTCCAGCAGCTTAGACTTCTATGGCTACACCTTC.

This clone has only a few counts. The V gene is TRBV6-1, the J gene TRBJ2-7, with 8 bases aligning to TRBD1. The V gene's germline CDR1 is MNHNS and CDR2 SASEGT. With 6 bases clipped from V and 3 bases from J, the junction kept 7 bases outside the gene matches. The CDR3 sequence is 14 residues long. This CDR3 is CASRNYDRGYEQYF. The CDR3 region has the DNA TGTGCCAGCAGAAACTACGACAGGGGCTACGAGCAGTACTTC.

The J gene is TRBJ1-2, the V gene TRBV18; 9 positions match TRBD1. The CDR3 length is 17 residues. Per the germline V gene, CDR1 is KGHSH and CDR2 is LQKENI. V lost 0 bases, J lost 6 bases, and 11 bases stayed unmatched. This CDR3 is CASSPPPGQGIIDGYTF. CDR3 DNA: TGTGCCAGCTCACCACCCCCGGGACAGGGTATTATTGATGGCTACACCTTC.

The chain recombines TRBV28 with TRBJ2-5; D is perhaps TRBD2 (7 bases). V was shortened by 8 bases and J by 5 bases, with 15 bases between the two germline ends. Germline CDR1 is MDHEN and CDR2 is SYDVKM. This CDR3 contains 13 residues. CDR3 sequence: CASLGGAGETQYF. CDR3 nucleotides: TGTGCCAGCCTGGGGGGGGCAGGCGAGACCCAGTACTTC.

This chain links TRBV7-9 with TRBJ2-1; 10 bases agree with TRBD2. CDR1 is SEHNR, CDR2 FQNEAQ, per germline (reference sequence). With 7 bases clipped from V and 6 bases from J, the junction kept 3 bases outside the gene matches. The CDR3 has 13 residues. CDR3: CASIGTSANEQFF. The CDR3 nucleotides read TGTGCCAGCATCGGGACTAGCGCCAATGAGCAGTTCTTC.

This sequence joins TRBV6-1 and TRBJ2-2; TRBD1 aligns across 7 bases. Trimming at V came to 11 bases and at J to 4 bases, leaving 7 bases not matched to a gene. CDR1 and CDR2 from the germline V gene are MNHNS and SASEGT. The CDR3 covers 13 residues. The CDR3, as DNA: TGTGCCGGGGGAGACAGGGTCACCGGGGAGCTGTTTTTT. Encoded protein: CAGGDRVTGELFF.

The chain uses TRBV6-1 and TRBJ1-2, with D possibly being TRBD1 (6 bases). With 5 bases removed from V and 4 bases from J, the gap between germline ends came to 14 bases. CDR1 and CDR2 from the germline V gene are MNHNS and SASEGT. The CDR3 length is 14 residues. The CDR3 coding sequence is TGTGCCAGCAGTTGGACAGAAGGATCCTATGGCTACACCTTC. Amino acids: CASSWTEGSYGYTF.

The genes are TRBV2 and TRBJ1-1; 10 bases fit TRBD1. The ends lost 8 bases at V and 4 bases at J; junction bases unmatched: 16. Germline CDR1 SNHLY, CDR2 FYNNEI. The CDR3 is 17 residues long. CDR3 nucleotide sequence: TGTGCCAGCGGCCGACAGGGGGCGGGAATACGGCGCACTGAAGCTTTCTTT. The encoded protein is CASGRQGAGIRRTEAFF.

This clone was recorded once. V is TRBV2 and J is TRBJ1-1; no clear D gene. Germline lookup yields CDR1 SNHLY and CDR2 FYNNEI. The CDR3 runs 14 residues. Deletions cut 7 bases from V and 0 bases from J, with 12 bases between. The DNA for the CDR3 is TGTGCCAGCACGAGCAGGTCCATGAACACTGAAGCTTTCTTT. It yields the protein CASTSRSMNTEAFF.

This clone has only one observation. The V and J genes are TRBV18 and TRBJ2-7; 12 bases are shared with TRBD2. Unmatched junction bases numbered 2, after V lost 0 bases and J lost 5 bases. Germline V gene lookup returns CDR1 KGHSH and CDR2 LQKENI. The CDR3 has 15 residues. The CDR3 coding sequence is TGTGCCAGCTCACCACCGCTAGCGGGGGGGCACGAGCAGTACTTC. Encoded protein: CASSPPLAGGHEQYF.

The chain links TRBV12-5 to TRBJ1-2, with 7 bases matching TRBD1. The CDR3 is 15 amino acids. Germline V gene data show CDR1 as LGHNT and CDR2 as FRNRAP. V was clipped by 6 bases and J by 0 bases; unmatched bases: 7. CDR3 sequence: CASGSGGTANYGYTF. The CDR3 DNA sequence: TGTGCTAGTGGCTCAGGGGGGACTGCTAACTATGGCTACACCTTC.

This sequence joins TRBV5-1 and TRBJ2-3; a possible D gene is TRBD2 (6 bases). V lost 4 bases, J lost 6 bases, and 12 bases lay in between. The CDR3 length is 13 residues. Germline V gives CDR1 SGHRS, CDR2 YFSETQ. The CDR3: CASSGTSLDTQYF. For the CDR3, the DNA is TGCGCCAGCAGCGGAACTAGCCTTGATACGCAGTATTTT.

The chain links TRBV5-6 to TRBJ1-2; the D gene is possibly TRBD1 (6 bases). Deletions cut 2 bases from V and 5 bases from J, with 16 bases between. This CDR3 is 15 amino acids long. Germline CDR1 and CDR2: SGHDT and YYEEEE. In DNA form, the CDR3 reads TGTGCCAGCAGCTTCCCGGGAGGGGGGGATTATGGCTACACCTTC. It yields the protein CASSFPGGGDYGYTF.

The V and J genes are TRBV30 and TRBJ1-1; possibly TRBD1 for D (6 bases). Germline assignment: CDR1 GTSNPN and CDR2 SVGIG (reference sequence). The germline V and J ends were trimmed by 4 bases and 8 bases, with 17 bases remaining between them. The CDR3 extends over 13 amino acids. The CDR3 DNA reads as TGTGCCTGGATCCTCGTAACCGGGACAGAAGCTTTCTTT. It yields the protein CAWILVTGTEAFF. Full variable domain (missing parts from reference TRBV30 and TRBJ1-1): SQTIHQWPATLVQPVGSPLSLECTVEGTSNPNLYWYRQAAGRGLQLLFYSVGIGQISSEVPQNLSASRPQDRQFILSSKKLLLSDSGFYLCAWILVTGTEAFFGQGTRLTVV.

The chain employs TRBV5-1 and TRBJ1-1, with D uncertain. The CDR3 spans 14 residues. Trimming left V 0 bases short and J 0 bases short, with 6 bases between. Germline CDR1 and CDR2: SGHRS and YFSETQ. CDR3 DNA sequence: TGCGCCAGCAGCTTGGCCACGGTGAACACTGAAGCTTTCTTT. Its translation is CASSLATVNTEAFF.

This clone was recorded a few times. This chain uses TRBV10-2 with TRBJ1-5; TRBD1 is a possible D gene (6 bases). V was shortened by 6 bases and J by 4 bases, with 16 bases between the two germline ends. The CDR3 runs 15 residues. Looked up from germline, CDR1 is WSHSY and CDR2 is SAAADI. CDR3 sequence reads: CASRETGSGNQPQHF. CDR3 bases: TGCGCCAGCAGGGAAACAGGGTCCGGTAATCAGCCCCAGCATTTT.

Comments on this clone: The identical CDR3 is also encoded by other nucleotide sequences in the sample. The chain links TRBV5-6 to TRBJ1-2; maybe TRBD1 (5 bases). Trimming pared 0 bases from V and 2 bases from J, leaving 5 bases between. CDR1 is SGHDT, CDR2 YYEEEE, per germline. The CDR3 has 13 amino acids. The DNA of the CDR3 is TGTGCCAGCAGCTTGGGACAGAACTATGGCTACACCTTC. This translates into CASSLGQNYGYTF.

This clone was observed once. The chain uses TRBV6-1 and TRBJ2-5; 11 bases line up with TRBD2. The CDR3 loop spans 15 amino acids. Germline V gives CDR1 MNHNS, CDR2 SASEGT. After removal of 6 bases from V and 1 base from J, the junction contained 4 bases not matched to a gene. The CDR3 bases are TGTGCCAGCAGGCTAGCGGGGGGCCTCCAAGAGACCCAGTACTTC. This gives the protein CASRLAGGLQETQYF.

The gene calls are TRBV11-3 and TRBJ2-3; 8 bases map to TRBD2. The V gene end was trimmed by 4 bases and the J gene end by 1 base; junction bases not matched to a gene: 4. CDR1 SGHNT and CDR2 YENEEA come from the germline V gene. The CDR3 extends over 15 amino acids. The CDR3 sequence: CASSSRGAGTDTQYF. The CDR3 nucleotides read TGTGCCAGCAGCTCGCGGGGGGCTGGCACAGATACGCAGTATTTT.

This chain connects TRBV30 to TRBJ2-5; D call uncertain. With 0 bases removed from V and 0 bases from J, the gap between germline ends came to 5 bases. This CDR3 is 13 amino acids long. The V gene's germline CDR1 is GTSNPN and CDR2 SVGIG (reference sequence). CDR3 protein: CAWSVLYQETQYF. CDR3 sequence (DNA): TGTGCCTGGAGTGTACTGTACCAAGAGACCCAGTACTTC.

The chain employs TRBV28 and TRBJ2-7; 7 nucleotides line up with TRBD2. The CDR3 covers 13 residues. Germline V gene data show CDR1 as MDHEN and CDR2 as SYDVKM. Trimming cost V 4 bases and J 3 bases; bases outside gene matches: 3. The CDR3 is CASSSGGLYEQYF. CDR3 nucleotide sequence: TGTGCCAGCAGTTCGGGAGGTCTCTACGAGCAGTACTTC.

This chain joins TRBV6-5 and TRBJ1-4, with D maybe TRBD1 (5 bases). V gave up 6 bases and J gave up 11 bases, with 10 bases separating them. CDR1 and CDR2 (germline): MNHEY, SVGAGI. The CDR3 is 11 amino acids. In nucleotides, the CDR3 is TGTGCCAGCAGACTGGGGGGGAAACTGTTTTTT. Encoded protein: CASRLGGKLFF.

The J gene is TRBJ2-7, the V gene TRBV27, with 7 bases identical to TRBD1. This CDR3 has 15 amino acids. Germline values: CDR1 MNHEY, CDR2 SMNVEV (reference sequence). Trimming removed 7 bases from V and 2 bases from J; junction bases left unmatched: 11. The DNA of the CDR3 is TGTGCCAGCACGACCGGTCCCGGGACAGCCTACGAGCAGTACTTC. Translated: CASTTGPGTAYEQYF.

About this clone: The junction departs from the called germline gene at one end, perhaps through a read error. V gene TRBV7-9 combines with J gene TRBJ2-7, with D maybe TRBD2 (7 bases). The CDR3 covers 12 residues. Per germline, CDR1 SEHNR and CDR2 FQNEAQ (reference sequence). The CDR3 coding sequence is TGTTCCAGCAGCTTAGAAGGGGGGGCGTTGTACTTC. Its translation: CSSSLEGGALYF. Looking up the rest from reference TRBV7-9 and TRBJ2-7 gives the full variable domain: DTGVSQNPRHKITKRGQNVTFRCDPISEHNRLYWYRQTLGQGPEFLTYFQNEAQLEKSRLLSDRFSAERPKGSFSTLEIQRTEQGDSAMYLCSSSLEGGALYFGPGTRLTVT.